A single sample is the source of the 21 T cell receptor beta chains below, sequenced in a study of T cells in narcolepsy. Profiled with immunoSEQ multiplex PCR; TCRdb holds only in-frame clones, not every one. Of about 30,000 clones listed, around 83% are singletons. Sample: memory (CD45RA-) CD4+ T cells from blood. These receptors all stem from a human donor in good health.

V is TRBV5-5 and J is TRBJ2-2, with a weak D call TRBD1 (6 bases). The germline V and J ends were trimmed by 4 bases and 1 base, with 20 bases remaining between them. Germline CDR1 reads SGHKS; CDR2 reads YYEKEE (reference sequence). CDR3 length: 18 residues. CDR3 nucleotides: TGTGCCAGCAGCCTTAGATGGGCCGGACAGTTGAACACCGGGGAGCTGTTTTTT. It translates to CASSLRWAGQLNTGELFF.

The rearrangement joins TRBV2 to TRBJ2-1; D is possibly TRBD1 or TRBD2 (6 bases each). CDR1 and CDR2 from the germline V gene are SNHLY and FYNNEI. The CDR3 is 15 residues long. With 6 bases removed from V and 2 bases from J, the gap between germline ends came to 14 bases. This CDR3 reads CASSRGRQAYNEQFF. The DNA for the CDR3 is TGTGCCAGCAGCCGGGGGAGACAGGCCTACAATGAGCAGTTCTTC.

The J gene is TRBJ2-3, the V gene TRBV5-6; 9 nucleotides line up with TRBD2. Germline loops: CDR1 SGHDT, CDR2 YYEEEE. Unmatched junction bases numbered 8, after V lost 4 bases and J lost 2 bases. The CDR3 consists of 16 residues. The DNA for the CDR3 is TGTGCCAGCAGCAGATTAGCGGGGGAAACCACAGATACGCAGTATTTT. Protein sequence: CASSRLAGETTDTQYF.

The J gene is TRBJ2-5, the V gene TRBV9; 7 bases line up with TRBD2. CDR3 length: 13 residues. V lost 4 bases and J lost 5; bases outside the gene matches: 5. Germline V lookup: CDR1 SGDLS, CDR2 YYNGEE. CDR3: CASSFQGGETQYF. The DNA for the CDR3 is TGTGCCAGCAGCTTCCAGGGAGGGGAGACCCAGTACTTC.

This clone was counted once. The gene calls are TRBV20-1 and TRBJ1-1, with D perhaps matching TRBD1 (5 bases). CDR3 length: 11 residues. V was trimmed by 3 bases and J by 8 bases, leaving 10 bases between them. The germline gives CDR1 DFQATT, CDR2 SNEGSKA (reference sequence). The CDR3 loop is CSARTVGEAFF. The CDR3, as DNA: TGCAGTGCTAGGACAGTGGGAGAAGCTTTCTTT.

The chain uses TRBV7-2 and TRBJ1-5; no definite D call. CDR3 length equals 13 residues. The V gene lost 3 bases and the J gene lost 6 bases, with 9 bases spanning the gap. The germline gives CDR1 SGHTA, CDR2 FQGNSA. CDR3 protein: CASSFKKAQPQHF. The CDR3 DNA reads TGTGCCAGCAGCTTTAAGAAAGCTCAGCCCCAGCATTTT. Full variable domain (outside the CDR3, taken from reference TRBV7-2 and TRBJ1-5): GAGVSQSPSNKVTEKGKDVELRCDPISGHTALYWYRQSLGQGLEFLIYFQGNSAPDKSGLPSDRFSAERTGGSVSTLTIQRTQQEDSAVYLCASSFKKAQPQHFGDGTRLSIL.

This sequence joins TRBV4-1 and TRBJ1-6; 9 bases align to TRBD1. CDR3 size: 16 residues. The germline CDR1 and CDR2 sequences are MGHRA and YSYEKL. With V trimmed by 5 bases and J by 9 bases, 11 bases remained unmatched. CDR3 nucleotides: TGCGCCAGCAGCTCTACCCCCAGGACAGGGGCTTCACCCCTCCACTTT. Protein: CASSSTPRTGASPLHF.

This chain connects TRBV6-5 to TRBJ1-5; D unclear. V lost 6 bases, J lost 2 bases, and 14 bases lay in between. CDR1 and CDR2 (germline): MNHEY, SVGAGI. The CDR3 consists of 15 residues. CDR3 sequence: CASSRYRGGNQPQHF. In DNA, the CDR3 is TGTGCCAGCAGCAGGTATAGAGGTGGCAATCAGCCCCAGCATTTT.

The chain recombines TRBV27 with TRBJ1-1; 7 bases align to TRBD1. Trimming removed 6 bases from V and 10 bases from J; junction bases left unmatched: 5. The germline gives CDR1 MNHEY, CDR2 SMNVEV (reference sequence). The CDR3 spans 11 residues. In DNA form, the CDR3 reads TGTGCCAGCAGCTCCCGACAGGGAGCTTTCTTT. Its translation is CASSSRQGAFF.

The CDR3: CASTEVPINSPLHF. The CDR3 nucleotides read TGTGCCAGCACCGAAGTCCCAATTAATTCACCCCTCCACTTT. The rearrangement uses TRBV27 and TRBJ1-6; D gene unclear. This CDR3 has 14 amino acids. Germline CDR1 MNHEY, CDR2 SMNVEV (reference sequence). Trimming shortened V by 7 bases and J by 6 bases, and 13 bases separated the two germline ends.

The V gene is TRBV6-6, the J gene TRBJ1-3; 8 nucleotides agree with TRBD1. This CDR3 is built from 16 residues. Trimming took 6 bases from V and 0 from J; bases not matched to a gene: 7. Germline CDR1 MNHNY, CDR2 SVGAGI (reference sequence). This CDR3 reads CASSDRGSLSGNTIYF. CDR3 DNA sequence: TGTGCCAGCAGCGACAGGGGATCCCTCTCTGGAAACACCATATATTTT.

The rearrangement links TRBV20-1 to TRBJ2-3; D perhaps matches TRBD2 (7 bases). The V end was cut by 6 bases, the J end by 13 bases, with 14 bases between. CDR3 size: 10 residues. Looked up from germline, CDR1 is DFQATT and CDR2 is SNEGSKA (reference sequence). The CDR3 here is CSARGGKEYF. The CDR3 DNA reads as TGCAGTGCAAGGGGGGGCAAGGAGTATTTT.

The gene calls are TRBV2 and TRBJ1-1; D not certain. CDR1 and CDR2 (germline): SNHLY, FYNNEI. The CDR3 totals 13 residues. Trimming took off 0 bases at V and 13 bases at J, with 15 bases between the two ends. The DNA of the CDR3 is TGTGCCAGCAGTGAAGCGTTGTCAGTTAGCCGTTTCTTT. Protein sequence: CASSEALSVSRFF.

The rearrangement uses TRBV28 and TRBJ1-2, with 7 bases aligning to TRBD1. This CDR3 is 14 amino acids long. The V gene's germline CDR1 is MDHEN and CDR2 SYDVKM. Trimming removed 6 bases from V and 3 bases from J; junction bases left unmatched: 7. The CDR3 here is CASRVPGQYYGYTF. Here the CDR3 DNA reads TGTGCCAGCAGAGTCCCGGGACAGTACTATGGCTACACCTTC.

The count of this clone is one. The rearrangement joins TRBV25-1 to TRBJ2-4; the D call may be TRBD1 or TRBD2 (5 bases each). V shed 4 bases and J shed 2 bases, with 12 bases lying between them. The CDR3 covers 15 residues. Germline V gene data show CDR1 as MGHDK and CDR2 as SYGVNS. As DNA, the CDR3 is TGTGCCAGCAGTGTGTCAGGGAGTCCCAAAAACATTCAGTACTTC. Translation: CASSVSGSPKNIQYF. The whole variable domain, filled in from reference TRBV25-1 and TRBJ2-4, reads EADIYQTPRYLVIGTGKKITLECSQTMGHDKMYWYQQDPGMELHLIHYSYGVNSTEKGDLSSESTVSRIRTEHFPLTLESARPSHTSQYLCASSVSGSPKNIQYFGAGTRLSVL.

The chain links TRBV5-6 to TRBJ2-2; D uncertain. Germline loops: CDR1 SGHDT, CDR2 YYEEEE. The ends were cut back, 4 bases at V and 3 bases at J, with 10 bases in the middle. The CDR3 is 14 amino acids. CDR3 sequence (DNA): TGTGCCAGCAGCACATACGAATACACCGGGGAGCTGTTTTTT. As protein: CASSTYEYTGELFF.

This clone showed up just once. The chain is built from TRBV2 and TRBJ1-4; 9 bases agree with TRBD1. The length of the CDR3 is 14 residues. The germline CDR1 and CDR2 sequences are SNHLY and FYNNEI. V lost 7 bases, J lost 5 bases, and 5 bases stayed unmatched. CDR3 coding DNA: TGTGCCAGCAAGACAGGGACAGGGAATGAAAAACTGTTTTTT. It translates to CASKTGTGNEKLFF.

V usage is TRBV19 and J usage is TRBJ2-1; TRBD1 aligns across 12 bases. J was trimmed by 4 bases and V by 5 bases; bases with no gene match: 3. Germline V gene lookup returns CDR1 LNHDA and CDR2 SQIVND (reference sequence). The CDR3 extends over 15 amino acids. The CDR3, as DNA: TGTGCCAGTAGTCGGGACAGGGGGCTTTACAATGAGCAGTTCTTC. Translation gives CASSRDRGLYNEQFF.

The V call is TRBV4-1, the J call TRBJ2-3; the D gene is possibly TRBD2 (5 bases). The CDR3 runs to 14 residues. From germline, CDR1 is MGHRA and CDR2 YSYEKL. V was clipped by 1 base and J by 6 bases, with 11 bases between them. As DNA, the CDR3 is TGCGCCAGCAGCCAAGGATTCGTAGCGGATACGCAGTATTTT. Its protein is CASSQGFVADTQYF.

The chain employs TRBV7-8 and TRBJ2-1, with 8 positions matching TRBD2. Germline CDR1 and CDR2: SGHVS and FQNEAQ. The CDR3 is 18 amino acids. Losses at the gene ends were 1 base for V and 4 bases for J; bases not matched to a gene: 12. The CDR3 coding sequence is TGTGCCAGCAGCTTAGTTGTGGCGGGGGGAATTTCTTACAATGAGCAGTTCTTC. This gives the protein CASSLVVAGGISYNEQFF.

This clone has just a few counts. The rearrangement joins TRBV5-1 to TRBJ2-5; D perhaps matches TRBD2 (5 bases). The length of the CDR3 is 12 residues. V lost 4 bases and J 10 bases, leaving 14 bases between the germline ends. Germline assignment: CDR1 SGHRS and CDR2 YFSETQ. CDR3 nucleotides: TGCGCCAGCAGCCGGACCAACGAGGGCCAGTACTTC. The encoded protein is CASSRTNEGQYF.